The 17 T cell receptor beta chains in this list originate from one sample, sequenced in a study of blood T cell repertoires in COVID-19. Data came from immunoSEQ multiplex PCR; TCRdb stores just in-frame clones and leaves some out. The table has about 300,000 clones, 89% seen once. The sample comprised PBMCs or T cells enriched from blood (not recorded which). The receptors derive from a woman between 50 and 59 years old who had been exposed to COVID-19.

This sequence joins TRBV28 and TRBJ1-1; 8 nucleotides match TRBD1. CDR3 length: 15 residues. The V gene's germline CDR1 is MDHEN and CDR2 SYDVKM. Losses at the gene ends were 8 bases for V and 4 bases for J; bases not matched to a gene: 12. CDR3 residues: CASAHLGQGITEAFF. In DNA form, the CDR3 reads TGTGCCAGCGCACACCTTGGACAGGGCATCACTGAAGCTTTCTTT.

The V and J genes are TRBV7-2 and TRBJ2-3; no clear D gene. Germline lookup yields CDR1 SGHTA and CDR2 FQGNSA. CDR3 length: 14 residues. The V gene lost 0 bases and the J gene lost 2 bases, with 6 bases spanning the gap. The CDR3 reads CASSLARPTDTQYF. CDR3 nucleotides: TGTGCCAGCAGCTTAGCTCGTCCCACAGATACGCAGTATTTT.

The V call is TRBV7-9, the J call TRBJ1-4, with TRBD1 as a possible D gene (5 bases). The CDR3 runs to 15 residues. With 1 base removed from V and 4 bases from J, the gap between germline ends came to 10 bases. Germline V lookup: CDR1 SEHNR, CDR2 FQNEAQ (reference sequence). Here the CDR3 reads CASSLDPGLNEKLFF. CDR3 DNA sequence: TGTGCCAGCAGCTTAGATCCAGGGCTTAATGAAAAACTGTTTTTT.

The gene calls are TRBV18 and TRBJ1-5, with TRBD1 matching over 7 bases. V trimming: 4 bases; J trimming: 8 bases; junction bases outside the gene matches: 8. In germline, CDR1 is KGHSH, CDR2 LQKENI. This CDR3 is built from 14 residues. The CDR3: CASSQDRDGKPQHF. The CDR3 DNA reads as TGTGCCAGCTCACAAGACAGGGATGGTAAGCCCCAGCATTTT.

Details on this clone: Other DNA sequences in the sample encode the same CDR3. This sequence joins TRBV19 and TRBJ1-1; a possible D gene is TRBD1 (5 bases). The CDR3 totals 13 residues. V was shortened by 1 base and J by 5 bases, with 8 bases between the two germline ends. CDR1 and CDR2 from the germline V gene are LNHDA and SQIVND (reference sequence). The CDR3 reads CASSIARGTEAFF. The CDR3 DNA sequence: TGTGCCAGTAGTATAGCCCGGGGGACTGAAGCTTTCTTT.

This clone appeared once. The J gene is TRBJ1-5, the V gene TRBV19; 10 bases map to TRBD1. The CDR3 extends over 16 amino acids. Unmatched junction bases numbered 5, after V lost 4 bases and J lost 2 bases. Germline V gene sequence: CDR1 LNHDA, CDR2 SQIVND (reference sequence). In nucleotides, the CDR3 is TGTGCCAGTAGTAAACCCGGGACAGGGGGCAATCAGCCCCAGCATTTT. Translating it yields CASSKPGTGGNQPQHF.

This chain links TRBV3-1 (or the pseudogene TRBV3-2) with TRBJ1-5; TRBD1 is a possible D gene (5 bases). The CDR3 consists of 17 residues. Trimming removed 4 bases at V and 4 bases at J, with 20 bases between. Germline lookup yields CDR1 LGHDT and CDR2 YNNKEL (reference sequence). The CDR3 loop is CASSPRQLGGVNQPQHF. The CDR3 DNA reads TGTGCCAGCAGCCCAAGACAGTTGGGGGGGGTGAATCAGCCCCAGCATTTT.

Points on this clone: The sample has other DNA sequences that encode this CDR3 too. This CDR3 is CASSLLSSYNSPLHF. The DNA for the CDR3 is TGTGCCAGCAGTTTACTTAGCTCCTATAATTCACCCCTCCACTTT. The rearrangement uses TRBV27 and TRBJ1-6; D is unresolved. The CDR3 runs 15 residues. Germline lookup yields CDR1 MNHEY and CDR2 SMNVEV (reference sequence). Trimming stripped 2 bases from V and 0 bases from J, with 5 bases between.

The chain joins TRBV3-1 (or the pseudogene TRBV3-2) to TRBJ1-4; a possible D gene is TRBD1 (5 bases). The length of the CDR3 is 15 residues. Germline V gives CDR1 LGHDT, CDR2 YNNKEL (reference sequence). Trimming pared 3 bases from V and 7 bases from J, leaving 15 bases between. The CDR3: CASSHPWGGSEKLFF. CDR3 nucleotide sequence: TGTGCCAGCAGCCACCCCTGGGGGGGGAGTGAAAAACTGTTTTTT.

This chain joins TRBV10-1 and TRBJ1-1, with 7 bases that match TRBD1. The length of the CDR3 is 17 residues. V dropped 3 bases and J dropped 4; count of bases not matched to a gene: 14. CDR1 is WNHNN and CDR2 is SYGVQD in the germline V gene (reference sequence). This CDR3 reads CASSEKQGPRKGTEAFF. The CDR3 DNA sequence: TGCGCCAGCAGTGAAAAACAGGGGCCGCGCAAGGGCACTGAAGCTTTCTTT.

The chain joins TRBV29-1 to TRBJ2-7; possible D gene TRBD2, 5 bases. V was pared by 2 bases and J by 6 bases, with 17 bases between. From germline, CDR1 is SQVTM and CDR2 ANQGSEA. The length of the CDR3 is 14 residues. The CDR3 DNA reads TGCAGCGTTGAATGGCTAGCTCGGTCTGGCGAGCAGTACTTC. It specifies CSVEWLARSGEQYF.

This clone was found once. The chain has TRBV19 and TRBJ1-2; possible D gene TRBD1, 5 bases. Germline values: CDR1 LNHDA, CDR2 SQIVND (reference sequence). The CDR3 runs 19 residues. With 3 bases removed from V and 8 bases from J, the gap between germline ends came to 31 bases. This chain's CDR3 is CASSIDHPTQRGRGKGYTF. CDR3 nucleotides: TGTGCCAGTAGTATTGACCACCCAACCCAGAGGGGCCGCGGGAAGGGCTACACCTTC. Full variable domain (rest looked up from reference TRBV19 and TRBJ1-2): DGGITQSPKYLFRKEGQNVTLSCEQNLNHDAMYWYRQDPGQGLRLIYYSQIVNDFQKGDIAEGYSVSREKKESFPLTVTSAQKNPTAFYLCASSIDHPTQRGRGKGYTFGSGTRLTVV.

The rearrangement uses TRBV28 and TRBJ1-2, with a possible D match to TRBD1 (6 bases). V lost 6 bases, J lost 6 bases, and 20 bases lay in between. CDR3 length equals 15 residues. Germline-derived CDR1 and CDR2 are MDHEN and SYDVKM. CDR3 loop: CASRGGAAGYDGYTF. CDR3 sequence (DNA): TGTGCCAGCAGGGGGGGGGCAGCAGGGTATGATGGCTACACCTTC.

V and J are TRBV18 and TRBJ2-3; a possible D gene is TRBD1 (6 bases). Trimming took 5 bases from V and 3 from J, leaving 15 bases between them. CDR3 length: 15 residues. CDR1 is KGHSH, CDR2 LQKENI, per germline. CDR3 loop: CASSLPTGGTDTQYF. CDR3 coding DNA: TGTGCCAGCTCATTACCGACAGGCGGGACAGATACGCAGTATTTT.

The CDR3 reads CASPPPGLPGLRSTDTQYF. The CDR3 DNA reads as TGTGCCAGCCCGCCCCCGGGACTGCCCGGACTAAGGTCCACAGATACGCAGTATTTT. This sequence joins TRBV14 and TRBJ2-3; TRBD2 might be the D (6 bases). Germline CDR1 is SGHDN and CDR2 is FVKESK. The germline V and J ends were trimmed by 8 bases and 2 bases, with 29 bases remaining between them. The CDR3 is made up of 19 amino acids.

This clone appeared a single time. The chain has TRBV19 and TRBJ1-4; D remains unclear. The ends were cut back, 7 bases at V and 7 bases at J, with 16 bases in the middle. Germline assignment: CDR1 LNHDA and CDR2 SQIVND (reference sequence). The CDR3 sequence is 14 residues long. The DNA for the CDR3 is TGTGCCAGTACGGCGGTGAGTCTGGGTGAAAAACTGTTTTTT. It is translated as CASTAVSLGEKLFF.

The gene calls are TRBV6-5 and TRBJ2-1, with TRBD1 matching over 7 bases. Per the germline V gene, CDR1 is MNHEY and CDR2 is SVGAGI. The CDR3 loop spans 13 amino acids. V trimming: 1 base; J trimming: 10 bases; junction bases outside the gene matches: 4. The CDR3 DNA follows: TGTGCCAGCAGTTACTTTAGACAGGGAGAGCAGTTCTTC. It encodes CASSYFRQGEQFF.